This T cell receptor beta chain comes out of a study of cytomegalovirus exposure and HLA in healthy donors. Study context: The early release's HLA-typed donors yielded some 85 million unique TCRs. Study observations and caveats: Diagnosis of cytomegalovirus status made by the classifier reportedly showed high specificity and sensitivity. Looking again later, the authors saw that most CMV-associated TCR beta chains seemed HLA-restricted.

V was trimmed by 1 base and J by 0 bases, leaving 9 bases between them. The germline V gene encodes CDR1 GTSNPN and CDR2 SVGIG (reference sequence). CDR3 size: 14 residues. Use of 60 Vbeta and 13 Jbeta primers characterized the PCR. Sequenced by immunoSEQ multiplex PCR; TCRdb stores in-frame clones only, minus some. The sample carries approximately 100,000 clones, around two thirds recorded once. Comments on this clone: As yet, its antigen is unknown.

This TCR was sampled from a young man in good health and CMV-seropositive. Sequencing input: PBMCs. The genes are TRBV30 and TRBJ1-1; D remains unclear. CDR3 in DNA: TGTGCCTGGAGTGGGTGGCCGATGAACACTGAAGCTTTCTTT. It translates to CAWSGWPMNTEAFF. The complete variable domain, with remaining parts taken from reference TRBV30 and TRBJ1-1, reads SQTIHQWPATLVQPVGSPLSLECTVEGTSNPNLYWYRQAAGRGLQLLFYSVGIGQISSEVPQNLSASRPQDRQFILSSKKLLLSDSGFYLCAWSGWPMNTEAFFGQGTRLTVV.